Following are 16 T cell receptor beta chains from one sample sequenced in a study of radiation and T cells in renal cell carcinoma. Time point indicated: baseline pretreatment blood. Treatment here: 15 Gy SBRT to primary tumor, nephrectomy 4 weeks later. The repertoire was sequenced with immunoSEQ multiplex PCR; TCRdb's copy has only in-frame clones and lacks some. The table has 94,000 or so clones, 82% seen once. The input for sequencing was blood, taken from a patient whose treatment included radiotherapy and nephrectomy. The origin of the receptors is a man aged 60-69 years with renal cell carcinoma.

This rearrangement joins TRBV2 to TRBJ2-5, with D hard to call. V lost 11 bases to trimming and J lost 5 bases, with 12 bases between them. The germline gives CDR1 SNHLY, CDR2 FYNNEI. This CDR3 region has 11 residues. CDR3 DNA sequence: TGTGCCTCAGTGTTAGGGGAGACCCAGTACTTC. Translated: CASVLGETQYF. Based on the CDR3 plus reference TRBV2 and TRBJ2-5, the full variable domain is EPEVTQTPSHQVTQMGQEVILRCVPISNHLYFYWYRQILGQKVEFLVSFYNNEISEKSEIFDDQFSVERPDGSNFTLKIRSTKLEDSAMYFCASVLGETQYFGPGTRLLVL.

The chain recombines TRBV7-9 with TRBJ2-3; D unresolved. This CDR3 has 12 residues. Germline CDR1 and CDR2: SEHNR and FQNEAQ (reference sequence). The V and J ends lost 1 base and 6 bases respectively, with 5 bases between them. CDR3 sequence reads: CASSLEVDTQYF. The CDR3 DNA sequence: TGTGCCAGCAGCTTAGAAGTGGATACGCAGTATTTT.

This clone appeared once. The rearrangement uses TRBV6-1 and TRBJ2-3; weak D call: TRBD1 (5 bases). Germline V CDR1 and CDR2: MNHNS, SASEGT. V was cut by 4 bases and J by 8 bases, with 16 bases left in between. The length of the CDR3 is 14 residues. The CDR3 is CASSGYDRTGTQYF. The DNA for the CDR3 is TGTGCCAGCAGTGGCTATGACAGAACGGGTACGCAGTATTTT.

On this clone: The sample has other DNA sequences that encode this CDR3 too. V and J are TRBV5-6 and TRBJ1-4; tentative D call: TRBD1 (5 bases). V dropped 2 bases and J dropped 14 bases, with 13 bases sitting between them. The germline CDR1 and CDR2 sequences are SGHDT and YYEEEE. This CDR3 is 12 amino acids long. CDR3 loop: CASSFPGLGLFF. The CDR3, as DNA: TGTGCCAGCAGCTTTCCAGGGCTTGGGCTGTTTTTT. The entire variable domain, with the rest obtained from reference TRBV5-6 and TRBJ1-4, is as follows: DAGVTQSPTHLIKTRGQQVTLRCSPKSGHDTVSWYQQALGQGPQFIFQYYEEEERQRGNFPDRFSGHQFPNYSSELNVNALLLGDSALYLCASSFPGLGLFFGSGTQLSVL.

The chain couples TRBV6-1 to TRBJ1-5; D unclear. The V gene lost 4 bases and the J gene lost 12 bases, with 13 bases spanning the gap. Looked up from germline, CDR1 is MNHNS and CDR2 is SASEGT. This CDR3 has 12 amino acids. The CDR3 is CASSGGRKGQHF. In nucleotides, the CDR3 is TGTGCCAGCAGTGGTGGACGAAAGGGCCAGCATTTT.

In regard to this clone: The sample contains more than one DNA sequence encoding this CDR3. The chain employs TRBV19 and TRBJ1-2, with D unresolved. Per germline, CDR1 LNHDA and CDR2 SQIVND (reference sequence). V lost 3 bases and J lost 8, with 10 bases in between. The length of the CDR3 is 12 residues. In nucleotides, the CDR3 is TGTGCCAGTAGTATCGCGGCGAGAGGCTACACCTTC. This sequence encodes CASSIAARGYTF.

J is TRBJ1-1 and V is TRBV10-2; 9 bases agree with TRBD1. The V gene's germline CDR1 is WSHSY and CDR2 SAAADI. Germline trimming cut 3 bases from V and 2 bases from J; bases unmatched to any gene: 7. The CDR3 has 16 amino acids. CDR3 amino acids: CASSDGTGGVNTEAFF. DNA of the CDR3: TGCGCCAGCAGTGATGGAACAGGGGGCGTTAACACTGAAGCTTTCTTT.

The chain has TRBV7-9 and TRBJ2-2; 11 positions agree with TRBD2. Trimming took 3 bases from V and 3 from J; bases not matched to a gene: 9. This CDR3 contains 18 residues. The germline V gene has CDR1 SEHNR and CDR2 FQNEAQ (reference sequence). The CDR3 here is CASSFVTSGDPDTGELFF. The DNA for the CDR3 is TGTGCCAGCAGCTTCGTGACTAGCGGGGACCCAGACACCGGGGAGCTGTTTTTT.

The chain has TRBV4-3 and TRBJ2-7; 11 nucleotides match TRBD2. The V gene end was trimmed by 4 bases and the J gene end by 5 bases; junction bases not matched to a gene: 10. Looked up from germline, CDR1 is LGHNA and CDR2 is YSLEER. This CDR3 contains 16 residues. CDR3 protein: CASSPGLAVEGDEQYF. The CDR3 DNA reads as TGCGCCAGCAGCCCGGGACTAGCGGTCGAAGGAGACGAGCAGTACTTC.

The rearrangement links TRBV18 to TRBJ1-1; weak D call: TRBD1 (5 bases). From germline, CDR1 is KGHSH and CDR2 LQKENI. CDR3 length equals 13 residues. The V end lost 4 bases, the J end lost 2 bases, and 8 bases lay between the germline ends. CDR3 sequence: CASSLDRNTEAFF. DNA of the CDR3: TGTGCCAGCTCACTTGACAGAAACACTGAAGCTTTCTTT. Using reference TRBV18 and TRBJ1-1 for the parts outside the CDR3, the full variable domain is NAGVMQNPRHLVRRRGQEARLRCSPMKGHSHVYWYRQLPEEGLKFMVYLQKENIIDESGMPKERFSAEFPKEGPSILRIQQVVRGDSAAYFCASSLDRNTEAFFGQGTRLTVV.

Points on this clone: Other DNA variants within this sample encode the same CDR3. This chain connects TRBV19 to TRBJ1-1; tentatively, D is TRBD1 (5 bases). Looked up from germline, CDR1 is LNHDA and CDR2 is SQIVND (reference sequence). The CDR3 loop spans 15 amino acids. Trimming left V 6 bases short and J 1 base short, with 15 bases between. The chain's CDR3 is CASRSFGGENTEAFF. The CDR3 coding sequence is TGTGCCAGTAGATCATTCGGGGGAGAGAACACTGAAGCTTTCTTT.

The chain has TRBV5-1 and TRBJ1-1; no clear D. Germline assignment: CDR1 SGHRS and CDR2 YFSETQ. CDR3 length: 14 amino acids. V was clipped by 0 bases and J by 2 bases, with 8 bases between them. CDR3 coding DNA: TGCGCCAGCAGCTTGGACTTGCTAAACACTGAAGCTTTCTTT. Its protein product is CASSLDLLNTEAFF.

DNA for the CDR3: TGTGCCAGCAGTTACTCCGGCCGGGGTGGGCAAGAGACCCAGTACTTC. The encoded protein is CASSYSGRGGQETQYF. The chain is built from TRBV6-5 and TRBJ2-5, with TRBD2 as a possible D gene (5 bases). CDR1 and CDR2 (germline): MNHEY, SVGAGI. Trimming left V 0 bases short and J 2 bases short, with 13 bases between. The CDR3 is made up of 16 amino acids.

The chain uses TRBV7-9 and TRBJ2-7, with TRBD1 as a possible D gene (6 bases). The CDR3 spans 14 residues. The germline gives CDR1 SEHNR, CDR2 FQNEAQ (reference sequence). Between the trimmed V and J ends, which lost 2 bases and 6 bases, there was a span of 14 bases. Here the CDR3 DNA reads TGTGCCAGCAGCTTAAACCACAGGGACGCCGAGCAGTACTTC. It yields the protein CASSLNHRDAEQYF.

The V and J genes are TRBV28 and TRBJ2-2; D unclear. The CDR3 length is 12 residues. Germline-derived CDR1 and CDR2 are MDHEN and SYDVKM. V lost 7 bases and J lost 0, with 3 bases in between. As DNA, the CDR3 is TGTGCCAGCACCGCGAACACCGGGGAGCTGTTTTTT. Amino acid sequence: CASTANTGELFF.

The chain uses TRBV10-2 and TRBJ2-5, with D perhaps TRBD1 (5 bases). With 3 bases removed from V and 8 bases from J, the gap between germline ends came to 13 bases. The length of the CDR3 is 13 residues. Germline lookup yields CDR1 WSHSY and CDR2 SAAADI. CDR3 DNA sequence: TGCGCCAGCAGTGACATCAGGGCTCAAACCCAGTACTTC. It yields the protein CASSDIRAQTQYF.